Listed here is a single T cell receptor beta chain. This specimen comes from a study of T-cell reconstitution after alpha-beta-depleted transplantation in children. Germline values: CDR1 MGHRA, CDR2 YSYEKL. The length of the CDR3 is 19 residues. The ends lost 0 bases at V and 5 bases at J; junction bases unmatched: 16. Unique molecular identifiers tagged the TCRbeta library. One entry per CDR3 protein, called by TCRdb with MiXCR from the PCR reads. The sample includes over 550,000 distinct CDR3 sequences, about 10% of them seen just once. The material sequenced was PBMCs from the stem cell graft donor, taken from the stem cell graft. The chain recombines TRBV4-1 with TRBJ2-5, with 9 bases lining up with TRBD2. This TCR came from a human donor who donated a stem cell graft to a child with acute myeloid leukemia. The CDR3 DNA follows: TGCGCCAGCAGCCAAGAGAGTCTGGCTCTAGCGGGAACGGGTGAGACCCAGTACTTC. Translated: CASSQESLALAGTGETQYF.